The clone carrying this T cell receptor (beta chain) was seen once. The target antigen is unknown. This specimen comes from a study of OX40 agonist ivuxolimab in advanced cancers. The wider study: As their treatment, patients were administered ivuxolimab, an agonistic anti-OX40 (CD134) antibody. Partial responses were recorded for three patients, including one with hepatocellular carcinoma and two with cutaneous melanoma. Findings of the study overall: Specificity for antigen went undetermined in the expanded peripheral T cells. Normalized T-cell clonal expansion was also low in some nonresponders.

This CDR3 is 15 amino acids long. Trimming removed 6 bases from V and 9 bases from J; junction bases left unmatched: 7. The germline V gene has CDR1 SGHTA and CDR2 FQGNSA. Sequenced by immunoSEQ multiplex PCR; TCRdb stores in-frame clones only, minus some. This sample carries about 88,000 clones, around 82% of them seen once, and the ten largest clones take 3.5% to 4%. The TCR originated in an adult with an advanced solid tumor such as melanoma, head and neck, liver or kidney cancer. The chain carries TRBV7-2 and TRBJ2-1; TRBD2 agrees at 14 bases. The sequencing used CD4+ or CD8+ T cells sorted from blood, collected in a trial of the OX40 agonist ivuxolimab. This CDR3 is CASSPKGLAGVEQFF. The CDR3, as DNA: TGTGCCAGCAGTCCTAAGGGACTAGCGGGAGTTGAGCAGTTCTTC.